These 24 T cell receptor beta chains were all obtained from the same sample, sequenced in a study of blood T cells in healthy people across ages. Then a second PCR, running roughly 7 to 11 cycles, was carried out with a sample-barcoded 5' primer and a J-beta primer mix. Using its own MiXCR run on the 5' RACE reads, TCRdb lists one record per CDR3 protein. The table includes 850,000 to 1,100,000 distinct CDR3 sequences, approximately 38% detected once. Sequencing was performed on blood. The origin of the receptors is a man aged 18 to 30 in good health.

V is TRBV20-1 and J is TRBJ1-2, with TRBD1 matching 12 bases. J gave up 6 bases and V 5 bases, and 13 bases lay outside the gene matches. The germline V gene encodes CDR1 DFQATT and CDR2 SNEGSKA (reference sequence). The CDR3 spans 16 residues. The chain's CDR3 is CSAGGQGAGIFHGYTF. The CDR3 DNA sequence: TGCAGTGCTGGGGGACAGGGGGCGGGTATATTCCATGGCTACACCTTC.

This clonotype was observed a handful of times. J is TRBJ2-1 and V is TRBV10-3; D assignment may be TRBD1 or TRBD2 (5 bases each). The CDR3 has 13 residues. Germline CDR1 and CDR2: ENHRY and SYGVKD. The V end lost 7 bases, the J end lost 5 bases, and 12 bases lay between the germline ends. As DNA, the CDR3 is TGTGCCATCAAGGGGACGGACCACAATGAGCAGTTCTTC. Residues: CAIKGTDHNEQFF.

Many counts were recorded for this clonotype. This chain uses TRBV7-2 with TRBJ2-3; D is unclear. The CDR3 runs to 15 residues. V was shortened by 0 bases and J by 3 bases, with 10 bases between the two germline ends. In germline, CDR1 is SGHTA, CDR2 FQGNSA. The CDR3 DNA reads TGTGCCAGCAGCTTAGCCCCCTACAATACAGATACGCAGTATTTT. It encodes CASSLAPYNTDTQYF.

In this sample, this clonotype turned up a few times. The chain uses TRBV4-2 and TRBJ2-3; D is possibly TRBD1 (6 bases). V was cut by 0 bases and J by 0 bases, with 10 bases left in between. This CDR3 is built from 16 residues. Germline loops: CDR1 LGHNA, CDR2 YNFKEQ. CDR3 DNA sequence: TGTGCCAGCAGCCAAGACTGGCAGGGGAGCACAGATACGCAGTATTTT. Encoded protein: CASSQDWQGSTDTQYF.

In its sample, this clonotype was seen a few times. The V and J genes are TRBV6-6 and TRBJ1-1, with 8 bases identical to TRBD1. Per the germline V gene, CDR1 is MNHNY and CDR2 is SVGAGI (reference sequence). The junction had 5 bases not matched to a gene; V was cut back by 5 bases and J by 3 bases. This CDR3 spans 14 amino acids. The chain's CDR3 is CASSAGGIDTEAFF. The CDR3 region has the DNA TGTGCCAGCAGTGCAGGGGGCATAGACACTGAAGCTTTCTTT.

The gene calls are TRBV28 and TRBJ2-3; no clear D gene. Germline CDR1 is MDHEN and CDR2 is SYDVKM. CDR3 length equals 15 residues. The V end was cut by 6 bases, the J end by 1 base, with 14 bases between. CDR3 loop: CASSPQRSRTDTQYF. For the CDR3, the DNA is TGTGCCAGCAGCCCCCAAAGGTCCCGCACAGATACGCAGTATTTT.

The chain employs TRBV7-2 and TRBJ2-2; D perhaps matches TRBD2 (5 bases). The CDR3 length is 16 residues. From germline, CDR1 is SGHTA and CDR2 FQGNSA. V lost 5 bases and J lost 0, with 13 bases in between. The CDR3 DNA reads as TGTGCCAGCAGCCAGGAGGCTACTGCGAACACCGGGGAGCTGTTTTTT. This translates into CASSQEATANTGELFF.

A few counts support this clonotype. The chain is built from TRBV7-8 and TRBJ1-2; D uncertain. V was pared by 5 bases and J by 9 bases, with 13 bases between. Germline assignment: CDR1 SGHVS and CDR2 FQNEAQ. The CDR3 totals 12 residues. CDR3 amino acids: CASSPGGQRYTF. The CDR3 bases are TGTGCCAGCAGCCCGGGTGGGCAGCGCTACACCTTC.

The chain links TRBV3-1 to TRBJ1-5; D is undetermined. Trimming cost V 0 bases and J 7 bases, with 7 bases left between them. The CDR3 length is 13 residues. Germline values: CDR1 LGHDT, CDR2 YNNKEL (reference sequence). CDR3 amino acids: CASSQDGRQPQHF. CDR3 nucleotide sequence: TGTGCCAGCAGCCAAGATGGAAGACAGCCCCAGCATTTT.

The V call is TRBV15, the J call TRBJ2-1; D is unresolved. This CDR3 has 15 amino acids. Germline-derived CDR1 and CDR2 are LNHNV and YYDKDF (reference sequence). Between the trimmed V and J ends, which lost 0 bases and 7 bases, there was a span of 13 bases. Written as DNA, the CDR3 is TGTGCCACCAGCAGAGATGGCAACAGCCTGAATGAGCAGTTCTTC. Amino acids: CATSRDGNSLNEQFF. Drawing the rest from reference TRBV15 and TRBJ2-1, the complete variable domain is DAMVIQNPRYQVTQFGKPVTLSCSQTLNHNVMYWYQQKSSQAPKLLFHYYDKDFNNEADTPDNFQSRRPNTSFCFLDIRSPGLGDTAMYLCATSRDGNSLNEQFFGPGTRLTVL.

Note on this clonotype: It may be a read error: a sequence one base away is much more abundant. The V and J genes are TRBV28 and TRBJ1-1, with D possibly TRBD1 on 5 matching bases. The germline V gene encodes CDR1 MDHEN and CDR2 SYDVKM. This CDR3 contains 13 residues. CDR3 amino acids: CASSGTGRSEVFF. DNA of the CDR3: TGTGCCAGCAGTGGGACCGGACGGTCTGAAGTTTTCTTT.

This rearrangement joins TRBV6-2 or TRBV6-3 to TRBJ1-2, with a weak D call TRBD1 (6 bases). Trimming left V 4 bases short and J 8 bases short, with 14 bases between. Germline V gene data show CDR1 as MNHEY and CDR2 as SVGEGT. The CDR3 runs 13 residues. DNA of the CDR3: TGTGCCAGCAGTTCTACCCACAGGGTCGGCTACACCTTC. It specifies CASSSTHRVGYTF.

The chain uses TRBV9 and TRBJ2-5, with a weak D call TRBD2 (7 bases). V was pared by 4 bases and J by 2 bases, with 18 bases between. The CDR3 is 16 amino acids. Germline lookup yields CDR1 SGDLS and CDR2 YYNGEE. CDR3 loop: CASSPPGGGFQETQYF. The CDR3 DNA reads TGTGCCAGCAGCCCCCCCGGCGGGGGCTTTCAAGAGACCCAGTACTTC. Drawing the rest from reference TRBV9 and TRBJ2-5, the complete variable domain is DSGVTQTPKHLITATGQRVTLRCSPRSGDLSVYWYQQSLDQGLQFLIQYYNGEERAKGNILERFSAQQFPDLHSELNLSSLELGDSALYFCASSPPGGGFQETQYFGPGTRLLVL.

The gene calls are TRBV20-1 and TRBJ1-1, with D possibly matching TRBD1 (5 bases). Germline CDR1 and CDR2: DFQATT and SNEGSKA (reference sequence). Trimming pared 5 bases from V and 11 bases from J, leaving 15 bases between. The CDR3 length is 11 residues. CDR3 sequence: CSAGDGEGAFF. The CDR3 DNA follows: TGCAGTGCTGGGGACGGTGAGGGGGCTTTCTTT.

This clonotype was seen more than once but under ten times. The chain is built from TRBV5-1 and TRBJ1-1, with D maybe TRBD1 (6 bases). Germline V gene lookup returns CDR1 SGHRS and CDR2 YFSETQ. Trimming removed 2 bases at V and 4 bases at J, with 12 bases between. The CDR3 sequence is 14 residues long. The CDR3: CASSFPGAITEAFF. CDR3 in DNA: TGCGCCAGCAGCTTCCCGGGGGCGATCACTGAAGCTTTCTTT. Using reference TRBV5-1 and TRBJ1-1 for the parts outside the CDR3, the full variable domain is KAGVTQTPRYLIKTRGQQVTLSCSPISGHRSVSWYQQTPGQGLQFLFEYFSETQRNKGNFPGRFSGRQFSNSRSEMNVSTLELGDSALYLCASSFPGAITEAFFGQGTRLTVV.

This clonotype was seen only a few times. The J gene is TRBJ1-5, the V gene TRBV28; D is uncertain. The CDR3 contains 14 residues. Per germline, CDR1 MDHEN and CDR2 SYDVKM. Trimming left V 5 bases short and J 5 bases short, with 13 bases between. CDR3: CASSETPRHQPQHF. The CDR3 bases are TGTGCCAGCAGTGAGACACCCCGGCATCAGCCCCAGCATTTT.

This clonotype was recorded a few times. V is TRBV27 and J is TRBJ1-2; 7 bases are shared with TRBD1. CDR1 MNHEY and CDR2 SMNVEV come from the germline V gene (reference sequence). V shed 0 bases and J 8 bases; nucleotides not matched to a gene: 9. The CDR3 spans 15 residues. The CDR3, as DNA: TGTGCCAGCAGTTTATCGCCCACAGGGGCTACGGGCTACACCTTC. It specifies CASSLSPTGATGYTF.

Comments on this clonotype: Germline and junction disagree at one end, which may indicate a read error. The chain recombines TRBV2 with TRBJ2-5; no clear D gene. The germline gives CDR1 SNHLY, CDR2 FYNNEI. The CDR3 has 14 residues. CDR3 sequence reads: CASTPRVNQETQHF. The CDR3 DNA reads TGTGCCAGCACCCCTAGGGTAAACCAAGAGACCCAGCACTTC.

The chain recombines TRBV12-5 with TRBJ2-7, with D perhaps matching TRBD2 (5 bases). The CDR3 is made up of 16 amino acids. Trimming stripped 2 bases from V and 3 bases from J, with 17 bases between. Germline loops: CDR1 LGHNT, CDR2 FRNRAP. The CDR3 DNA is TGTGCTAGTGGTTTGCTTCCGTTAGGGAGCAGCTACGAGCAGTACTTC. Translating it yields CASGLLPLGSSYEQYF.

CDR3 sequence reads: CASRLQGNYGYTF. CDR3 nucleotides: TGTGCCAGCAGGTTACAGGGTAACTATGGCTACACCTTC. The genes are TRBV7-9 and TRBJ1-2; perhaps TRBD1 as D (6 bases). Trimming removed 6 bases at V and 1 base at J, with 9 bases between. In germline, CDR1 is SEHNR, CDR2 FQNEAQ (reference sequence). This CDR3 has 13 amino acids. Supplemented by reference TRBV7-9 and TRBJ1-2, the full variable domain reads DTGVSQNPRHKITKRGQNVTFRCDPISEHNRLYWYRQTLGQGPEFLTYFQNEAQLEKSRLLSDRFSAERPKGSFSTLEIQRTEQGDSAMYLCASRLQGNYGYTFGSGTRLTVV.

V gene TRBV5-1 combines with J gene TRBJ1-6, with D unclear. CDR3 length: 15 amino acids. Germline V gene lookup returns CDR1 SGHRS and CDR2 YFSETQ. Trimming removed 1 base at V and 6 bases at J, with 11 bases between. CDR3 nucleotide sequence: TGCGCCAGCAGCTTGTCGGACGGAAGTAATTCACCCCTCCACTTT. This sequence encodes CASSLSDGSNSPLHF.

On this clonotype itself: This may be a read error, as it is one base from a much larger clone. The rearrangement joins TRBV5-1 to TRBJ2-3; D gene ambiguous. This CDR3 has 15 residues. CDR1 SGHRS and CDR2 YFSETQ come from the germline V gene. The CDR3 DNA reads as TGCGCCAGCAGCTTGGCACTACCGAGCACAGATACGCGGTATTTT. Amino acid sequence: CASSLALPSTDTRYF. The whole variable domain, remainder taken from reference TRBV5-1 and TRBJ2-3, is KAGVTQTPRYLIKTRGQQVTLSCSPISGHRSVSWYQQTPGQGLQFLFEYFSETQRNKGNFPGRFSGRQFSNSRSEMNVSTLELGDSALYLCASSLALPSTDTRYFGPGTRLTVL.

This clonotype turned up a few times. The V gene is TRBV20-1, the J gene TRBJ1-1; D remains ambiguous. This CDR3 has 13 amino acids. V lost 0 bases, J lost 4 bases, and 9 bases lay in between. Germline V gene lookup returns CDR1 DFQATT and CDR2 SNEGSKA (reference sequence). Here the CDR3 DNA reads TGCAGTGCTAGAGAGGGAGAGGGCACTGAAGCTTTCTTT. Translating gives CSAREGEGTEAFF.

The CDR3 nucleotides are TGTGCCAGCAGTTTGGGACAGGGATTCGATGAGCAGTTCTTC. Amino acids: CASSLGQGFDEQFF. The chain employs TRBV7-9 and TRBJ2-1; 9 positions match TRBD1. V shed 6 bases and J 8 bases; nucleotides not matched to a gene: 8. The germline CDR1 and CDR2 sequences are SEHNR and FQNEAQ (reference sequence). This CDR3 contains 14 residues.